Reported below is one T cell receptor (beta chain). This sample stems from a study of blood T cell repertoires in COVID-19. Repertoires were generated with immunoSEQ multiplex PCR, while TCRdb's copy carries only in-frame clones and drops some. The repertoire holds around 81,000 clones, about 80% seen once, with more than 10% in the top ten. V was pared by 4 bases and J by 4 bases, with 16 bases between. Germline-derived CDR1 and CDR2 are LNHDA and SQIVND (reference sequence). This CDR3 has 15 amino acids. This TCR came from a human donor in a cohort sampled during active COVID-19. The genes are TRBV19 and TRBJ2-5; the D gene is possibly TRBD2 (6 bases). The specimen was peripheral blood. CDR3 in amino acids: CASSSLAHILETQYF. The CDR3 nucleotides are TGTGCCAGTAGTAGCCTAGCGCATATCTTAGAGACCCAGTACTTC.